These 12 T cell receptor beta chains were sequenced from one sample in a study of T cell repertoires in cytomegalovirus infection. MiXCR, applied by TCRdb to the reads, yields one record per CDR3 protein. The sample includes 650,000 to 900,000 distinct CDR3 sequences, around 29% seen only once; the top ten take around 14%. No antigens are known for them. The material was cultured CD8+ T cells from PBMCs, obtained from culture after CMV antigen stimulation. Receptor source: a human donor in good health (CMV status not recorded). Some clones in this sample may be carry-over from other donors' samples.

The V gene is TRBV12-3 or TRBV12-4, the J gene TRBJ2-3, with TRBD2 identical over 9 bases. V trimming: 6 bases; J trimming: 1 base; junction bases outside the gene matches: 2. The CDR3 has 14 residues. The CDR3 here is CASRVAGGTDTQYF. CDR3 in DNA: TGTGCCAGCAGGGTAGCGGGGGGCACAGATACGCAGTATTTT.

The chain joins TRBV10-2 to TRBJ1-4; 7 bases line up with TRBD1. This CDR3 is 14 amino acids long. Germline CDR1 and CDR2: WSHSY and SAAADI. V shed 7 bases, J shed 3 bases, and the junction held 5 bases outside the gene matches. The CDR3 DNA reads as TGCGCCAGCAAGGGGGCTGGGGCTAATGAAAAACTGTTTTTT. The encoded protein is CASKGAGANEKLFF.

The chain carries TRBV4-1 and TRBJ2-1, with D possibly TRBD2 on 7 matching bases. The V end lost 3 bases, the J end lost 2 bases, and 17 bases lay between the germline ends. Germline values: CDR1 MGHRA, CDR2 YSYEKL. The CDR3 runs 17 residues. CDR3 in amino acids: CASSQSGGPGTYNEQFF. The CDR3 coding sequence is TGCGCCAGCAGCCAGTCCGGGGGGCCCGGCACCTACAATGAGCAGTTCTTC.

This clonotype was counted between two and nine times. CDR3 nucleotide sequence: TGTGCCAGCAGCTCGGGACAGGGAACGCTGTCCTACGAGCAGTACGTC. It translates to CASSSGQGTLSYEQYV. This rearrangement joins TRBV7-9 to TRBJ2-7, with 9 nucleotides matching TRBD1. J gave up 1 base and V 4 bases, and 8 bases lay outside the gene matches. This CDR3 is 16 amino acids long. The germline V gene encodes CDR1 SEHNR and CDR2 FQNEAQ (reference sequence).

As DNA, the CDR3 is TGTGCTAGTGGCTCTGACTCCCCCAATGAGCAGTTCTTC. Translated, it gives CASGSDSPNEQFF. The chain recombines TRBV12-5 with TRBJ2-1; D call uncertain. V lost 6 bases to trimming and J lost 6 bases, with 12 bases between them. The CDR3 totals 13 residues. Germline CDR1 is LGHNT and CDR2 is FRNRAP.

The chain combines TRBV4-1 with TRBJ1-1; D not certain. Germline V gene data show CDR1 as MGHRA and CDR2 as YSYEKL. The V gene lost 2 bases and the J gene lost 3 bases, with 10 bases spanning the gap. The CDR3 totals 14 residues. The CDR3 loop is CASSQSGMDTEAFF. CDR3 sequence (DNA): TGCGCCAGCAGCCAATCCGGAATGGACACTGAAGCTTTCTTT.

This clonotype was counted only a few times. The J gene is TRBJ1-2, the V gene TRBV5-5; no reliable D call. This CDR3 comprises 16 residues. CDR1 and CDR2 (germline): SGHKS, YYEKEE (reference sequence). V lost 4 bases and J lost 4, with 20 bases in between. Here the CDR3 reads CASSQAGPGLAYGYTF. In nucleotides, the CDR3 is TGTGCCAGCAGCCAAGCCGGGCCCGGCCTGGCCTATGGCTACACCTTC.

V is TRBV4-1 and J is TRBJ2-3; the D gene is possibly TRBD2 (5 bases). CDR3 size: 16 residues. Trimming took 4 bases from V and 0 from J, leaving 14 bases between them. Germline V CDR1 and CDR2: MGHRA, YSYEKL. The DNA for the CDR3 is TGCGCCAGCAGCCTTACCAGAGGGCTTAGCACAGATACGCAGTATTTT. Protein: CASSLTRGLSTDTQYF.

The chain carries TRBV29-1 and TRBJ1-2; D is unresolved. V dropped 3 bases and J dropped 1 base, with 9 bases sitting between them. Germline V CDR1 and CDR2: SQVTM, ANQGSEA. CDR3 length: 13 amino acids. CDR3 amino acids: CSVEGINNYGYTF. The CDR3 DNA reads as TGCAGCGTTGAGGGAATCAATAACTATGGCTACACCTTC.

This clonotype has just a few counts. The chain recombines TRBV7-6 with TRBJ1-2; 7 bases are a match to TRBD1. CDR3 size: 15 residues. The germline CDR1 and CDR2 sequences are SGHVS and FNYEAQ. V lost 1 base and J lost 7; bases outside the gene matches: 9. The CDR3 reads CASSLDGDRRAGYTF. In nucleotides, the CDR3 is TGTGCCAGCAGCTTAGACGGGGACAGACGCGCTGGCTACACCTTC.

The chain recombines TRBV6-8 with TRBJ1-1, with D perhaps matching TRBD1 (5 bases). Trimming pared 2 bases from V and 7 bases from J, leaving 11 bases between. The germline CDR1 and CDR2 sequences are MNHGY and SAAAGT. This CDR3 is 13 amino acids long. DNA of the CDR3: TGTGCCAGCAGTTACGGGACCCAAAGTGAAGCTTTCTTT. Amino acids: CASSYGTQSEAFF.

The rearrangement joins TRBV10-3 to TRBJ2-6; D uncertain. CDR1 is ENHRY, CDR2 SYGVKD, per germline. This CDR3 is 18 amino acids long. The germline V and J ends were trimmed by 4 bases and 0 bases, with 16 bases remaining between them. The CDR3 nucleotides are TGTGCCATCAGTGGTGACTTCCCGTCGAGCTCTGGGGCCAACGTCCTGACTTTC. Its protein is CAISGDFPSSSGANVLTF.